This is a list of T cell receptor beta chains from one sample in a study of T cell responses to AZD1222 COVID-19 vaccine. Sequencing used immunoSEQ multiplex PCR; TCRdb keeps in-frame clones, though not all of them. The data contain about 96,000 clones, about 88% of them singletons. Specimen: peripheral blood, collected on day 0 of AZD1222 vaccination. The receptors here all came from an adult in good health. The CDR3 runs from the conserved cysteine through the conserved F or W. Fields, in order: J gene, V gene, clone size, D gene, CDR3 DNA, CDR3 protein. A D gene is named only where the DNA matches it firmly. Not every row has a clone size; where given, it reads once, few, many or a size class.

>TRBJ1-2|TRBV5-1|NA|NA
TGCGCCAGCAGCGCCGGGGGTTACTATGGCTACACCTTC
CASSAGGYYGYTF
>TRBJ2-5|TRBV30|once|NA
TGTGCCTGGAGTGTTGGGCCCCAAGAGACCCAGTACTTC
CAWSVGPQETQYF
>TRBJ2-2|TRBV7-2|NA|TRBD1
TGTGCCAGCAGCCAAAGGACAGGGGAGGCCGGGGAGCTGTTTTTT
CASSQRTGEAGELFF
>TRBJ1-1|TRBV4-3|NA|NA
TGCGCCAGCAGCACGCAAAGGGGTGAAGCTTTCTTT
CASSTQRGEAFF
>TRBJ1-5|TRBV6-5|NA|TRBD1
TGTGCCAGCAGTCATGGACAGGGGGGCTTTCAGCCCCAGCATTTT
CASSHGQGGFQPQHF
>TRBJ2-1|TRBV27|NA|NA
TGTGCCAGCAGTCCCCAGTGGGAAGCCGAGTTCTTC
CASSPQWEAEFF
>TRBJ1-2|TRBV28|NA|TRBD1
TGTGCCAGCAGTTTGCGAGGGGGCGGAGATGGCTACACCTTC
CASSLRGGGDGYTF
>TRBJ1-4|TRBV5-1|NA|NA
TGCGCCAGCAGCGATGAGGGAACTAATGAAAAACTGTTTTTT
CASSDEGTNEKLFF
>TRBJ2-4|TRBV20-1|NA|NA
TGCAGTGCTAGTCAGGTCGGGGAAGTCAAAAACATTCAGTACTTC
CSASQVGEVKNIQYF
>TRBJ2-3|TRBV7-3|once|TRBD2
TGTGCCAGCAGCTTAATCGGGGGGGTGAGAGATACGCAGTATTTT
CASSLIGGVRDTQYF
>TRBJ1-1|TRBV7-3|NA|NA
TGTGCCAGCAGCCCCGACGGGAACACTGAAGCTTTCTTT
CASSPDGNTEAFF
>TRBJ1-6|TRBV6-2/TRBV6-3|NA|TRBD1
TGTGCCAGCAGTTACTCTCTCCAGGGACAGAGGAATTCACCCCTCCACTTT
CASSYSLQGQRNSPLHF
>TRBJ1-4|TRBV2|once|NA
TGTGCCAGCAGTCCGGGAAGGGCTAATGAAAAACTGTTTTTT
CASSPGRANEKLFF
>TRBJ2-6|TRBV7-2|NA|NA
TGTGCCAGCAGCTTTTTAGGGTCTGGGGCCAACGTCCTGACTTTC
CASSFLGSGANVLTF
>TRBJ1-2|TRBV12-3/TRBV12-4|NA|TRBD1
TGTGCCAGCAGTATCGGCAGGGGGCGCCGGGACACCTTC
CASSIGRGRRDTF
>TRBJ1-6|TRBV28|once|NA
TGTGCCAGCACCTCCCCAGGGAATAATTCACCCCTCCACTTT
CASTSPGNNSPLHF
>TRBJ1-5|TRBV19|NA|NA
TGTGCCAGTAGATTCGGACAGCATCAGCCCCAGCATTTT
CASRFGQHQPQHF
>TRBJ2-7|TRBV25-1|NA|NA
TGTGCCAGCAGCAGGGGTATGGACGAGCAGTACTTC
CASSRGMDEQYF
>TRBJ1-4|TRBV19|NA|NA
TGTGCCACCACCGGGCAGGACACTTCAACTAATGAAAAACTGTTTTTT
CATTGQDTSTNEKLFF
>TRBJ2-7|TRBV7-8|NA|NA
TGTGCCAGCAGCTACAGCTCCTACGAGCAGTACTTC
CASSYSSYEQYF
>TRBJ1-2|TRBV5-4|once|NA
TGTGCCAGCAGCTTCTCGGGGGCAAATGATGGCTACACCTTC
CASSFSGANDGYTF
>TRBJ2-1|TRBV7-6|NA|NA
TGTGCCAGCAGCTTAGAAGTCAGTCCCAATGAGCAGTTCTTC
CASSLEVSPNEQFF
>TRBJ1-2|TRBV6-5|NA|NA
TGTGCCAGCAGTTACGGGACTCCGGGGTACTATGGCTACACCTTC
CASSYGTPGYYGYTF
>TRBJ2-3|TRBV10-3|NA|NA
TGTGCCATCAGTGGGGTCCCAGGGGGGAATACGCAGTATTTT
CAISGVPGGNTQYF
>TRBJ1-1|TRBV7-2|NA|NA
TGTGCCAGCAGCTCAAAAACAGGACCTAACACTGAAGCTTTCTTT
CASSSKTGPNTEAFF
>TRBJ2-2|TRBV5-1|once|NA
TGCGCCAGCAGCTGGGGGAACGCCGCCGGGGAGCTGTTTTTT
CASSWGNAAGELFF
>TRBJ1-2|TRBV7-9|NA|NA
TGTGCCAGCAGCTACAGGGAATATGGCTACACCTTC
CASSYREYGYTF
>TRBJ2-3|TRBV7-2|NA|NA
TGTGCCAGCAGACCCCAGGAGCCCATCCCTTACACAGATACGCAGTATTTT
CASRPQEPIPYTDTQYF
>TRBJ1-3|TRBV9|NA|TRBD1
TGTGCCAGCAGCGTAGCTGGACAGGGGGCGCGGGCTGGAAACACCATATATTTT
CASSVAGQGARAGNTIYF
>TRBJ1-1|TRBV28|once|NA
TGTGCCAGCAGTTTGATCTCCAGGGGGAACACTGAAGCTTTCTTT
CASSLISRGNTEAFF
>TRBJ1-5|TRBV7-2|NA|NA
TGTGCCAGCAGCAGGGGGGGTCGGGGCAATCAGCCCCAGCATTTT
CASSRGGRGNQPQHF
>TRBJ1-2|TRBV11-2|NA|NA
TGTGCCAGCAGCTTAGAGGCAGGGAGGAACTATGGCTACACCTTC
CASSLEAGRNYGYTF
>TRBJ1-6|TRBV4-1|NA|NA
TGCGCCAGCAGCCAAGAGGCCGTGGTGCGTTCACCCCTCCACTTT
CASSQEAVVRSPLHF
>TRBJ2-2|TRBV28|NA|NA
TGTGCCAGCAGTTTAGGGTTAGCCCCCACCGGGGAGCTGTTTTTT
CASSLGLAPTGELFF
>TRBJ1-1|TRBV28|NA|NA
TGTGCCAGCAGCCTAAGAGCAGGGGCTAGCACTGAAGCTTTCTTT
CASSLRAGASTEAFF
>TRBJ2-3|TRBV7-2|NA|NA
TGTGCCAGCAGCTTAGGTGGGCGGGACACAGATACGCAGTATTTT
CASSLGGRDTDTQYF
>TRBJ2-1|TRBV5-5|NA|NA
TGTGCCAGCAGCGATTTCCAGGGACACGGCCTAAATGAGCAGTTCTTC
CASSDFQGHGLNEQFF
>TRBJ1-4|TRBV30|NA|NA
TGTGCCTGGAGCCTCGGACAGTTTGCAACTAATGAAAAACTGTTTTTT
CAWSLGQFATNEKLFF
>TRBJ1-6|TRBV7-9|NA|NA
TGTGCCAGCAGCTTTACAGGGAACTCACCCCTCCACTTT
CASSFTGNSPLHF
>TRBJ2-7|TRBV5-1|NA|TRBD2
TGCGCCAGCAGCTCCACTAGCGGGGGGCTGGTCGAGCAGTACTTC
CASSSTSGGLVEQYF
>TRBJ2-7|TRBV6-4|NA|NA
TGTGCCAGCAGTGACTCGGAGACACTCTCCTACGAGCAGTACTTC
CASSDSETLSYEQYF
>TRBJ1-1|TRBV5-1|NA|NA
TGCGCCAGCAGCCCCGACCCCTCGGATTACACTGAAGCTTTCTTT
CASSPDPSDYTEAFF
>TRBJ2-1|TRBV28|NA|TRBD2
TGTGCCAGCAGTTTATTAACGGGGGGGCCAAATGAGCAGTTCTTC
CASSLLTGGPNEQFF